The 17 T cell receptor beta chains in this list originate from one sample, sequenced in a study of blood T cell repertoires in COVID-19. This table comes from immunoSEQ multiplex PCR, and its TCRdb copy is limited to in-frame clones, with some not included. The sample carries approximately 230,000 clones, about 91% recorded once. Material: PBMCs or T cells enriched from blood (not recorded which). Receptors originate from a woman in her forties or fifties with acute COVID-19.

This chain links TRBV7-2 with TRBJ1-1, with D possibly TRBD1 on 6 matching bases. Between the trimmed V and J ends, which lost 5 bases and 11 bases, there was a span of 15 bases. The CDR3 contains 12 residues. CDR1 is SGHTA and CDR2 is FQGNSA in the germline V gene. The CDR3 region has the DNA TGTGCCAGCAGCCTCGGGGGGGGCTTGGCTTTCTTT. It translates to CASSLGGGLAFF.

CDR3 in amino acids: CSVGTGDIGAGYTF. DNA for the CDR3: TGCAGCGTTGGGACAGGGGATATTGGGGCTGGCTACACCTTC. This chain joins TRBV29-1 and TRBJ1-2, with 9 bases aligning to TRBD1. Losses at the gene ends were 4 bases for V and 7 bases for J; bases not matched to a gene: 10. Per the germline V gene, CDR1 is SQVTM and CDR2 is ANQGSEA. The CDR3 runs to 14 residues.

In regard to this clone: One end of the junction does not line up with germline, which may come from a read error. The CDR3 is CASSEAGQGVF. CDR3 nucleotide sequence: TGTGCCAGCAGTGAAGCTGGACAGGGTGTCTTC. The chain links TRBV6-1 to TRBJ2-7; 8 bases line up with TRBD1. CDR1 and CDR2 (germline): MNHNS, SASEGT. The CDR3 covers 11 residues.

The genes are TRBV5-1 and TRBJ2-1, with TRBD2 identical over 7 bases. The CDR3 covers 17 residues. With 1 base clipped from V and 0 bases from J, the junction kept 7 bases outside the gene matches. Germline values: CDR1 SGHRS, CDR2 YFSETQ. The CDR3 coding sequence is TGCGCCAGCAGCTTGTCACGCGGGGGAAGCTCCTACAATGAGCAGTTCTTC. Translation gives CASSLSRGGSSYNEQFF.

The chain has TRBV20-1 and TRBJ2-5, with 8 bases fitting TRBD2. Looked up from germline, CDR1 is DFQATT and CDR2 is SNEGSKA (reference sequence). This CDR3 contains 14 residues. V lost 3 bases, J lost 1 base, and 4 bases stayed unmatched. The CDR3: CSASLGLAQETQYF. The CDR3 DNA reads TGCAGTGCTAGTCTTGGACTAGCCCAAGAGACCCAGTACTTC.

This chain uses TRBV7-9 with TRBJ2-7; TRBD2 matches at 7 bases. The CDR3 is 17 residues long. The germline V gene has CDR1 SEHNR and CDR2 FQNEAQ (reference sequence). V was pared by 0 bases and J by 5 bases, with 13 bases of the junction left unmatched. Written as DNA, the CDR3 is TGTGCCAGCAGCTTAGCGCTGGGAGGGCGGAAGTACGACGAGCAGTACTTC. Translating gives CASSLALGGRKYDEQYF.

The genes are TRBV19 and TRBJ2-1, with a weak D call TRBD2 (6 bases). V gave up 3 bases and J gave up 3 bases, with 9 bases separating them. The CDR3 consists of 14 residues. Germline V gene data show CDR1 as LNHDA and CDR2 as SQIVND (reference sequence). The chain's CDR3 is CASSMEAGYNEQFF. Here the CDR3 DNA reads TGTGCCAGTAGTATGGAAGCGGGCTACAATGAGCAGTTCTTC. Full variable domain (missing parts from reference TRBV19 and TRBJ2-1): DGGITQSPKYLFRKEGQNVTLSCEQNLNHDAMYWYRQDPGQGLRLIYYSQIVNDFQKGDIAEGYSVSREKKESFPLTVTSAQKNPTAFYLCASSMEAGYNEQFFGPGTRLTVL.

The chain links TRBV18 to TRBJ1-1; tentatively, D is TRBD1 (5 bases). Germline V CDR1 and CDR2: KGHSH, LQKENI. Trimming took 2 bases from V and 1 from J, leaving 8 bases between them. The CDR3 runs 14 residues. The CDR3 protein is CASSPTQGNTEAFF. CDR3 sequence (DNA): TGTGCCAGCTCACCAACTCAGGGGAACACTGAAGCTTTCTTT.

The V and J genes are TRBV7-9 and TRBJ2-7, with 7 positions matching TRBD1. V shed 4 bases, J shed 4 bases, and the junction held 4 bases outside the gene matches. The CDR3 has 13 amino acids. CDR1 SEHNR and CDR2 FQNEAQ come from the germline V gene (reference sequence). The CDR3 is CASSSAGGYEQYF. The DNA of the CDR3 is TGTGCCAGCAGCTCCGCAGGGGGTTACGAGCAGTACTTC. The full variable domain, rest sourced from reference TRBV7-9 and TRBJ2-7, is DTGVSQNPRHKITKRGQNVTFRCDPISEHNRLYWYRQTLGQGPEFLTYFQNEAQLEKSRLLSDRFSAERPKGSFSTLEIQRTEQGDSAMYLCASSSAGGYEQYFGPGTRLTVT.

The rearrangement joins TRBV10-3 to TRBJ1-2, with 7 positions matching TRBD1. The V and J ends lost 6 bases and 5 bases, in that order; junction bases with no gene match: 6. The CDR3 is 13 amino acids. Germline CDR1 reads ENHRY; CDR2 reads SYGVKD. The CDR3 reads CAISQTGEYGYTF. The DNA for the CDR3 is TGTGCCATCAGCCAAACAGGGGAGTATGGCTACACCTTC.

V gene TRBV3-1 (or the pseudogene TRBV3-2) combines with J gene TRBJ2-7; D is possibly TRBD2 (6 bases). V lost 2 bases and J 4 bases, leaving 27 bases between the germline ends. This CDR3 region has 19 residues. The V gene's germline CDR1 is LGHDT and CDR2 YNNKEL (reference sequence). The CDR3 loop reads CASSQSITAPGASAYEQYF. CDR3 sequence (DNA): TGTGCCAGCAGCCAAAGCATTACAGCTCCCGGGGCTAGCGCGTACGAGCAGTACTTC.

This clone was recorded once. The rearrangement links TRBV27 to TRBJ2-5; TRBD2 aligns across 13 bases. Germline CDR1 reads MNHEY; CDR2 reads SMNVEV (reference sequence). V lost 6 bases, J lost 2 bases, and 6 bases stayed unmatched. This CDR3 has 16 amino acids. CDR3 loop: CASSLGTSGKQETQYF. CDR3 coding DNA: TGTGCCAGCAGCTTGGGGACTAGCGGGAAACAAGAGACCCAGTACTTC.

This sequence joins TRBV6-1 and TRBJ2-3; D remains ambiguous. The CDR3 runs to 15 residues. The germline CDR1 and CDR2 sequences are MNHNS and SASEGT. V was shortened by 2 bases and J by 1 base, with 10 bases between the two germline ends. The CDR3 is CASSEILLRTDTQYF. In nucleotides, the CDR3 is TGTGCCAGCAGTGAAATCTTACTCCGCACAGATACGCAGTATTTT.

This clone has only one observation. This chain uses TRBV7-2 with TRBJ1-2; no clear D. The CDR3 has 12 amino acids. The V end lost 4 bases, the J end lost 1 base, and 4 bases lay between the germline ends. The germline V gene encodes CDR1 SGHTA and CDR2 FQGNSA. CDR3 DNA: TGTGCCAGCAGCTCAATTAACTATGGCTACACCTTC. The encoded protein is CASSSINYGYTF.

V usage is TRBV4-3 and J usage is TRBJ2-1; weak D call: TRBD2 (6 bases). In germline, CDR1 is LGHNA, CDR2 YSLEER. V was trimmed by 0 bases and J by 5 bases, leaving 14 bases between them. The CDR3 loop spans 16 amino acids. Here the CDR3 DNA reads TGCGCCAGCAGCCAAGAGCGGGACTGGGGTAACAATGAGCAGTTCTTC. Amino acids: CASSQERDWGNNEQFF.

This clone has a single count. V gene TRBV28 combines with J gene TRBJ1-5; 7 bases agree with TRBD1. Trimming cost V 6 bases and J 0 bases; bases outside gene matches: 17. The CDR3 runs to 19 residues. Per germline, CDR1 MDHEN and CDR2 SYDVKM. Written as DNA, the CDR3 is TGTGCCAGCAGACTCCGGGACTTGGACAGGCGATATAGCAATCAGCCCCAGCATTTT. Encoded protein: CASRLRDLDRRYSNQPQHF.

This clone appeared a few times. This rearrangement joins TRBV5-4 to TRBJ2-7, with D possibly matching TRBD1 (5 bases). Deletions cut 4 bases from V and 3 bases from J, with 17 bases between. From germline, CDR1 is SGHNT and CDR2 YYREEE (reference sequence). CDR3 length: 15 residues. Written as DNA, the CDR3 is TGTGCCAGCAGCCTGGAAGGCACAGGATACTACGAGCAGTACTTC. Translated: CASSLEGTGYYEQYF. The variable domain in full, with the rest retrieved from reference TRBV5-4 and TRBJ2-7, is ETGVTQSPTHLIKTRGQQVTLRCSSQSGHNTVSWYQQALGQGPQFIFQYYREEENGRGNFPPRFSGLQFPNYSSELNVNALELDDSALYLCASSLEGTGYYEQYFGPGTRLTVT.